This T cell receptor beta chain was sequenced in a study of Japanese encephalitis immunity and Zika vaccine responses (dated by TCRdb to 2020 to 2023). Regarding the complete study: Included participants received three 5.0 ug doses of alum-adjuvanted ZPIV at weeks 0, 4 and 28. ZIKV peptides were 15-mers overlapping by 11 residues, selected for NetMHCpan/NetMHCII-predicted epitopes with affinity below 50 nM. For TCR sequencing, a handful of representative participants were selected from each pre-vaccination group, and samples were taken at week 0 (after pre-vaccination, before ZPIV) and at week 52. Before ZPIV, about a dozen participants were given one dose of YFV vaccine (YF-VAX), while eight to ten participants were flavivirus-naive. The study examined whether earlier vaccination against Japanese encephalitis virus (JEV) or yellow fever virus (YFV) influenced CD4 T cell responses to the Zika vaccine. TCR repertoires were also analyzed from a few flavivirus-naive individuals at weeks 2, 6 and 52 after starting ZPIV vaccination. The stimulations used peptide pools from ZIKV structural proteins divided into flavivirus-conserved and non-conserved sets, or JEV or YFV peptides that matched the pre-vaccination. More than 10 participants were given two doses of JEV vaccine (IXIARO) 28 days apart, two to three months before the first ZPIV dose.

PBMCs were stained with CellTrace CFSE and grown for over five days in RPMI containing about 8% human serum and peptide pools at 0.8 to 1 ug/mL each. On a BD FACSAria, proliferating CD4 T cells were sorted without fixation as live CD56-CD19-CD16-CD3+CD4+ CFSE-low cells. The enrolled adults were healthy, and microneutralization screening showed them to be seronegative for ZIKV, JEV, YFV, DENV and WNV. The samples were drawn from a phase 1 trial of an alum-adjuvanted Zika purified-inactivated virus (ZPIV) vaccine that was randomized, double-blinded and placebo-controlled. Peripheral blood mononuclear cells were isolated using a standard procedure and then kept frozen in liquid nitrogen until they were used. From cysteine to phenylalanine, the CDR3 is 18 amino acids long. CDR3 DNA only is kept here, 54 bases in frame from base 1. This clonotype is medium-sized (0.01 to 0.1%) in terms of sample share. No base qualities exist here, and no much larger clone lies one base off it.

Library preparation employed 5' RACE. Before sequencing, the TCRbeta libraries were pooled in proportion to the number of cells sorted for each library. Total RNA from sorted cells was extracted with RNAzol RT, and cDNA was made with an oligo(dT) primer and a template-switching oligo. The TCRbeta V-CDR3-J region was PCR-amplified with Kapa HiFi using a SMARTer oligo primer and a TCRbeta constant-region primer. A second PCR added Illumina adaptors and sample-specific index barcodes, with HighPrep bead cleanup and Bioanalyzer confirmation of a roughly 650 bp band. Libraries were sequenced on an Illumina MiSeq with 2x151 bp paired-end reads. The authors' analysis ran thus. Reads were demultiplexed with an in-house Java program, and TCRbeta annotations were assigned and clonotypes were counted with MiXCR. To assess repertoire overlap, Morisita-Horn indices from the R package vegan were used, along with UPGMA clustering and Circos plots of recurring clonotypes. Shannon diversity and richness were normalized to the maximum possible value based on input cell numbers, so that values between 0 and 1 were obtained. CDR3beta sequences were aligned with MUSCLE, distances were computed with SeqinR, and multidimensional scaling was plotted in R. The public reads were run again by TCRdb, first through fastp at Q25 and then through MiXCR, and only productive beta chains were kept. Each CDR3 protein appears once, grouped with its most common genes and DNA. TCRdb, not the original authors, processed these V and J calls. The sample records several hundred distinct CDR3 sequences, 2% to 2.5% of which are singletons. The ten top clones hold roughly 24% of the sample.

What the study reported, not specific to this receptor: Samples clustered by participant with no similarity between individuals, suggesting no public TCRs were detected. Repertoire similarity across time-points and stimulations was higher in JEV-pre-vaccinated donors than in YFV-pre-vaccinated donors, indicating more clonotypes shared between ZIKV and JEV stimulation. In JEV-pre-vaccinated donors, the repertoire richness of CD4 T cells responding to conserved ZIKV epitopes decreased significantly after ZPIV. The analysis covered only a subset of trial participants who had three doses and adequate samples, rather than the whole vaccinated cohort. Sample size limitations prevented peptide-pool deconvolution, so the individual peptides driving cross-reactive responses were not identified. CD8 T cell responses to ZIKV peptide pools were of very low magnitude and seen in only a few individuals.

The material was antigen-activated CD4+ T cells from blood, cultured, obtained during a Zika inactivated vaccine study. This receptor was identified in an adult woman who received an inactivated Zika virus vaccine. Recombination linked TRBV1 to TRBJ2-7; the D segment call TRBD2 is taken from the table without a DNA check. TRBV1 is tagged as a pseudogene. Here is the DNA: TGCACCAGCAGCCAAGCTACTAGCGGGAGGGCCTTATCCTACGAGCAGTACTTC. Translation gives CTSSQATSGRALSYEQYF.